The 24 T cell receptor beta chains below were found in one sample sequenced in a study of siplizumab effects on memory and regulatory T cells. The table came from immunoSEQ multiplex PCR; TCRdb's copy has only in-frame clones and leaves some out. Of 85,000 to 120,000 clones in the sample, 80% to 95% were seen once. Sequenced: CD4+ T cells sorted from blood. The source of these receptors is a human donor in good health.

This chain connects TRBV5-5 to TRBJ2-7, with 12 bases fitting TRBD2. V trimming: 4 bases; J trimming: 4 bases; junction bases outside the gene matches: 12. From germline, CDR1 is SGHKS and CDR2 YYEKEE (reference sequence). This CDR3 has 17 amino acids. CDR3: CASSPRTSGAIFYEQYF. CDR3 in DNA: TGTGCCAGCAGCCCCCGGACTAGCGGGGCCATCTTTTACGAGCAGTACTTC.

This chain uses TRBV19 with TRBJ2-4; the match to TRBD2 covers 7 bases. V trimming: 5 bases; J trimming: 0 bases; junction bases outside the gene matches: 4. This CDR3 region has 15 residues. Germline CDR1 is LNHDA and CDR2 is SQIVND (reference sequence). CDR3 bases: TGTGCCAGTAGTTTAGCGGGTCAAGCCAAAAACATTCAGTACTTC. It encodes CASSLAGQAKNIQYF.

This clone was observed a handful of times. This rearrangement joins TRBV25-1 to TRBJ1-5; D ambiguous. Trimming removed 4 bases at V and 6 bases at J, with 7 bases between. Germline assignment: CDR1 MGHDK and CDR2 SYGVNS. This CDR3 comprises 12 residues. CDR3 sequence (DNA): TGTGCCAGCAGTGCCAAGGGTCAGCCCCAGCATTTT. Translation: CASSAKGQPQHF.

The gene calls are TRBV11-2 and TRBJ1-4, with unresolved D. The germline gives CDR1 SGHAT, CDR2 FQNNGV. There are 13 residues in the CDR3. V was cut by 1 base and J by 7 bases, with 7 bases left in between. The CDR3 reads CASSLGRGEKLFF. The CDR3 DNA reads as TGTGCCAGCAGCTTAGGGCGGGGTGAAAAACTGTTTTTT.

CDR3 bases: TGCACCAGCAGTCTCACCATTAGCAATCAGCCCCAGCATTTT. This sequence encodes CTSSLTISNQPQHF. J is TRBJ1-5 and V is TRBV1. TRBV1 is a recognized pseudogene. CDR3 size: 14 residues.

The V and J genes are TRBV7-2 and TRBJ1-6, with 10 nucleotides matching TRBD1. The CDR3 length is 15 residues. V was pared by 6 bases and J by 5 bases, with 4 bases of the junction left unmatched. CDR1 and CDR2 from the germline V gene are SGHTA and FQGNSA. CDR3 coding DNA: TGTGCCAGCAGGTTGGGACAGGGGAATAATTCACCCCTCCACTTT. Amino acid sequence: CASRLGQGNNSPLHF.

The genes are TRBV5-1 and TRBJ2-5, with D possibly called TRBD1 or TRBD2 (5 bases each). Trimming took 4 bases from V and 5 from J, leaving 21 bases between them. CDR1 is SGHRS, CDR2 YFSETQ, per germline. This CDR3 has 16 amino acids. This chain's CDR3 is CASSPPPGRYFETQYF. CDR3 DNA sequence: TGCGCCAGCAGCCCCCCCCCGGGACGATATTTTGAGACCCAGTACTTC.

The rearrangement joins TRBV29-1 to TRBJ2-5; D possibly corresponds to TRBD2 (6 bases). This CDR3 contains 12 residues. Per the germline V gene, CDR1 is SQVTM and CDR2 is ANQGSEA. Trimming stripped 6 bases from V and 4 bases from J, with 12 bases between. The CDR3 sequence: CSVQRAGETQYF. Written as DNA, the CDR3 is TGCAGCGTACAGCGGGCCGGAGAGACCCAGTACTTC.

This chain connects TRBV10-3 to TRBJ2-3, with TRBD2 matching 7 bases. The CDR3 consists of 14 residues. Unmatched junction bases numbered 8, after V lost 8 bases and J lost 3 bases. In germline, CDR1 is ENHRY, CDR2 SYGVKD. CDR3 sequence: CAIGLEVVTDTQYF. CDR3 in DNA: TGTGCCATCGGACTAGAAGTGGTGACAGATACGCAGTATTTT.

The chain uses TRBV7-3 and TRBJ1-1; D might be TRBD1 (5 bases). V lost 5 bases, J lost 1 base, and 8 bases lay in between. The CDR3 is made up of 13 amino acids. The germline V gene encodes CDR1 SGHTA and CDR2 FQGTGA. Written as DNA, the CDR3 is TGTGCCAGCAGCCAGGGACGGAACACTGAAGCTTTCTTT. This gives the protein CASSQGRNTEAFF.

The chain carries TRBV7-3 and TRBJ2-1; TRBD2 aligns across 13 bases. In germline, CDR1 is SGHTA, CDR2 FQGTGA. Losses at the gene ends were 2 bases for V and 8 bases for J; bases not matched to a gene: 12. The CDR3 extends over 18 amino acids. In nucleotides, the CDR3 is TGTGCCAGCAGCTTATTCGGTGGTGGACTAGCGGGAGCTGATGAGCAGTTCTTC. Protein sequence: CASSLFGGGLAGADEQFF.

This chain connects TRBV1 to TRBJ2-1. TRBV1 corresponds to a pseudogene. This CDR3 is built from 13 residues. The CDR3 sequence: CTSSPHGRNEQFF. The CDR3 DNA reads TGCACCAGCAGCCCCCACGGACGCAATGAGCAGTTCTTC.

This rearrangement joins TRBV5-4 to TRBJ2-7, with no clear D. Trimming removed 4 bases at V and 4 bases at J, with 6 bases between. CDR3 length equals 11 residues. From germline, CDR1 is SGHNT and CDR2 YYREEE (reference sequence). CDR3 nucleotides: TGTGCCAGCAGCGCCAGTTACGAGCAGTACTTC. Translated, it gives CASSASYEQYF.

Turning to this clone: The germline gene is not matched at one end of the junction; a read error may be the cause. The chain employs TRBV2 and TRBJ1-1; D is possibly TRBD1 (5 bases). The CDR3 has 14 amino acids. Germline V lookup: CDR1 SNHLY, CDR2 FYNNEI. CDR3 protein: CASSTRVGNAEAFF. The CDR3 region has the DNA TGTGCCAGCAGTACCAGGGTTGGGAACGCTGAAGCTTTCTTT.

The rearrangement joins TRBV28 to TRBJ2-7; D gene unclear. V lost 5 bases and J 1 base, leaving 15 bases between the germline ends. The CDR3 runs 15 residues. Germline loops: CDR1 MDHEN, CDR2 SYDVKM. The CDR3 coding sequence is TGTGCCAGCAGTCAGCCCAGCATAGGATCCTACGAGCAGTACTTC. This gives the protein CASSQPSIGSYEQYF.

CDR3 in DNA: TGTGCCAGCAGCTTGGGGGATTACGGAAACACCATATATTTT. Translation gives CASSLGDYGNTIYF. The rearrangement joins TRBV7-9 to TRBJ1-3, with a weak D call TRBD1 (5 bases). V was trimmed by 3 bases and J by 4 bases, leaving 10 bases between them. The CDR3 length is 14 residues. Germline V gene sequence: CDR1 SEHNR, CDR2 FQNEAQ (reference sequence).

V gene TRBV6-1 combines with J gene TRBJ2-3; D is ambiguous. Germline loops: CDR1 MNHNS, CDR2 SASEGT. The length of the CDR3 is 14 residues. Between the trimmed V and J ends, which lost 5 bases and 4 bases, there was a span of 13 bases. The CDR3 loop is CASSFYAAADTQYF. For the CDR3, the DNA is TGTGCCAGCAGTTTTTACGCAGCAGCAGATACGCAGTATTTT.

The chain has TRBV9 and TRBJ1-1, with D hard to call. V was clipped by 7 bases and J by 1 base, with 11 bases between them. The germline gives CDR1 SGDLS, CDR2 YYNGEE. This CDR3 has 13 residues. For the CDR3, the DNA is TGTGCCAGCTCACCCGTGAAGAACACTGAAGCTTTCTTT. It encodes CASSPVKNTEAFF.

The J gene is TRBJ2-3, the V gene TRBV28, with D tentatively TRBD1 (6 bases). Trimming took 6 bases from V and 0 from J, leaving 19 bases between them. This CDR3 spans 17 amino acids. Germline CDR1 is MDHEN and CDR2 is SYDVKM. The CDR3 loop reads CASSRGGRASSTDTQYF. DNA for the CDR3: TGTGCCAGCAGCCGAGGGGGTCGGGCTTCTAGCACAGATACGCAGTATTTT.

V and J are TRBV27 and TRBJ2-5; D possibly corresponds to TRBD1 (6 bases). From germline, CDR1 is MNHEY and CDR2 SMNVEV (reference sequence). The CDR3 consists of 14 residues. V lost 3 bases and J lost 4, with 12 bases in between. For the CDR3, the DNA is TGTGCCAGCAGTTTGAACCGGGACACAGAGACCCAGTACTTC. It specifies CASSLNRDTETQYF.

This chain uses TRBV5-4 with TRBJ1-1; D is perhaps TRBD1 (5 bases). Trimming took 4 bases from V and 5 from J, leaving 15 bases between them. The CDR3 consists of 14 residues. The V gene's germline CDR1 is SGHNT and CDR2 YYREEE (reference sequence). The CDR3 nucleotides read TGTGCCAGCAGCACCACAGGAACGAGGACTGAAGCTTTCTTT. Its protein product is CASSTTGTRTEAFF.

This clone was observed once. V is TRBV6-1 and J is TRBJ2-1; D perhaps matches TRBD1 (7 bases). Deletions cut 1 base from V and 7 bases from J, with 17 bases between. The CDR3 extends over 16 amino acids. CDR1 is MNHNS, CDR2 SASEGT, per germline. CDR3 region: CASSEGRGPSRNEQFF. The CDR3 bases are TGTGCCAGCAGTGAAGGGAGGGGGCCTTCCAGAAATGAGCAGTTCTTC.

The chain carries TRBV6-6 and TRBJ2-1, with unresolved D. The V gene lost 4 bases and the J gene lost 7 bases, with 5 bases spanning the gap. The CDR3 has 11 residues. CDR1 and CDR2 from the germline V gene are MNHNY and SVGAGI (reference sequence). In DNA form, the CDR3 reads TGTGCCAGCAGTTCTGAAAATGAGCAGTTCTTC. Its translation is CASSSENEQFF.

This chain uses TRBV2 with TRBJ2-3; 12 nucleotides align to TRBD2. Germline V CDR1 and CDR2: SNHLY, FYNNEI. The CDR3 covers 17 residues. V trimming: 7 bases; J trimming: 1 base; junction bases outside the gene matches: 9. This chain's CDR3 is CASTRLAGGRGTDTQYF. The CDR3 DNA reads TGTGCCAGCACAAGGCTAGCGGGAGGGCGCGGCACAGATACGCAGTATTTT.